The clone carrying this T cell receptor (beta chain) is medium-sized. Its specificity is unknown. The sample originates from a study of naive and memory T cell subsets. The study, taken as a whole, reports: From naive to CM, EM and EMRA, diversity decreased and Gini increased. Over 85% of naive TCR sequences appeared only once, unlike memory subsets.

The beta constant-region primer was an equimolar mix of two oligonucleotides covering TRBC1 and TRBC2. The ligated cDNA underwent four PCR rounds using SP2 and nested alpha and beta constant-region primers. TCRdb reanalysed the UMI-ligation and nested PCR reads using MiXCR and keeps one entry per CDR3 protein. This sample carries 15,000 or so distinct CDR3 sequences, roughly 9% of them seen once, and the ten largest clones take roughly 24%. V lost 1 base, J lost 7 bases, and 17 bases lay in between. Germline V gene sequence: CDR1 SNHLY, CDR2 FYNNEI. This CDR3 is 15 amino acids long. Source material: central memory CD8+ T cells from blood. The origin of this receptor is a human donor in good health. This chain joins TRBV2 and TRBJ2-7; D uncertain. This CDR3 reads CASSEGTILPGEQYF. CDR3 DNA sequence: TGTGCCAGCAGTGAAGGGACGATCCTACCTGGGGAGCAGTACTTC.